The entry that follows covers one T cell receptor beta chain sequence. This specimen comes from a study of blood T cell repertoires in COVID-19. The data were produced by immunoSEQ multiplex PCR, yet TCRdb's version contains in-frame clones alone and is incomplete. Of about 130,000 clones listed, 75% to 90% were seen once; the top ten hold approximately 2.3%. Germline values: CDR1 LNHDA, CDR2 SQIVND (reference sequence). The V gene end was trimmed by 7 bases and the J gene end by 4 bases; junction bases not matched to a gene: 6. The CDR3 runs to 13 residues. J is TRBJ2-5 and V is TRBV19, with TRBD1 identical over 7 bases. The sequencing sample was made of PBMCs or T cells enriched from blood (not recorded which). The sequence derives from a woman aged 50 to 60 who had recovered from COVID-19. CDR3 sequence reads: CASTPQGVETQYF. The CDR3 nucleotides are TGTGCCAGTACCCCCCAGGGGGTAGAGACCCAGTACTTC.